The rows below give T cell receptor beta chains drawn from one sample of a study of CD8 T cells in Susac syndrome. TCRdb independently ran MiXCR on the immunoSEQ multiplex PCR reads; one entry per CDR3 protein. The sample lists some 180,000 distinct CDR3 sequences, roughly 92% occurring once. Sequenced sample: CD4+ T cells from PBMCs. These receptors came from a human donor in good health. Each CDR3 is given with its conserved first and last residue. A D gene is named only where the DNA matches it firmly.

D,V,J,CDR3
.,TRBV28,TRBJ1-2,CASSQVTGLWLGYTF
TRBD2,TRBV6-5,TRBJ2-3,CASSYLAGGPITQYF
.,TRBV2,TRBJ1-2,CASSEPHRVFGYTF
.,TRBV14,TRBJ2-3,CASSQITGGRTDTQYF
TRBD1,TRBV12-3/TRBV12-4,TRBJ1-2,CASSSGQGNYGYTF
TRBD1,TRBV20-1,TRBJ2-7,CSADRTGINEQYF
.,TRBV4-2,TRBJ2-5,CASSQGVQETQYF
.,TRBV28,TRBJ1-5,CASGPSNQPQHF
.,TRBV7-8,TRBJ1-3,CASSLSMLLGNTIYF
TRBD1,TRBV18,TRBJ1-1,CASSQTQGTGGDTEAFF